This TCR beta chain was retrieved from a study of blood T cell repertoires in COVID-19. Repertoires were generated with immunoSEQ multiplex PCR, while TCRdb's copy carries only in-frame clones and drops some. The table includes 250,000 or so clones, around nine tenths detected once. V shed 5 bases, J shed 5 bases, and the junction held 10 bases outside the gene matches. The CDR3 has 16 amino acids. Germline V gene lookup returns CDR1 MNHEY and CDR2 SMNVEV (reference sequence). Sequencing was done on a sample of peripheral blood. J is TRBJ1-4 and V is TRBV27; 8 bases are a match to TRBD1. The source is an elderly man with acute or convalescent COVID-19. The CDR3 nucleotides are TGTGCCAGCAGTCCAAGACAGGGGAGGGGGAATGAAAAACTGTTTTTT. Translation gives CASSPRQGRGNEKLFF.